This T cell receptor (beta chain) comes out of a study of T cells in women clearing cervical HPV infection. In the study overall: Controls' single incident HPV16 infection cleared within 12 months without precancer. For cases, blood was sampled a median approximately 150 days after lesion detection, interquartile range roughly 80 to 200 days.

Whole-study results and caveats: TRBV6-7 abundance was lower in cases than controls (0.11% versus 0.16%). CIN3+ cases had significantly higher TCR repertoire richness than controls, but evenness did not differ.

The repertoire was sequenced with immunoSEQ multiplex PCR; TCRdb's copy has only in-frame clones and lacks some. Recorded for this sample: tens of thousands of clones. Comment on this clone: What it binds is unknown. The read comes to an end 3 residues before the CDR3 does, leaving the germline J gene to fill in the end.

The CDR3 has 14 amino acids. Trimming cost V 2 bases and J 3 bases, with 13 bases left between them. The germline CDR1 and CDR2 sequences are DFQATT and SNEGSKA (reference sequence). The chain combines TRBV20-1 with TRBJ2-5; D might be TRBD2 (5 bases). Sequenced material: blood buffy coat. This TCR came from a woman between 18 and 69 years old with a cervical HPV16 infection that either progressed to CIN3+ or cleared (not recorded which). This CDR3 reads CSARPRVEEETQYF. CDR3 DNA (partial): TGCAGTGCTAGACCGCGGGTAGAGGAAGAGACC.